This T cell receptor beta chain came from a study of T cell responses to AZD1222 COVID-19 vaccine (dated by TCRdb to about 2021). In terms of the full investigation: A total of 230 or so trial participants underwent TCR sequencing, of whom 200 to 220 received two doses of AZD1222 and some 25 received two doses of the MenACWY control vaccine. Enrollment into the trials was organized by age into subgroups of 18-55, 56-69 and 70-plus years, and those subgroups contained around 150, 28 and 57 TCR-sequenced participants, respectively.

Points on this clone: The antigen it recognizes is unknown. Base qualities were left out, and no much larger clone turns up one base away.

The time point tag for this specimen amounts to: about 28 days (+/-7) after the second vaccine dose. AZD1222 recipients with second doses at about 4 weeks or about 12 weeks were pooled, because spike-specific TCR depth and breadth did not differ between schedules. The vaccinee samples were drawn from two UK trials, COV001 and COV002, one of which was a single-blind randomized controlled phase 2/3 trial testing AZD1222 (ChAdOx1 nCoV-19) in healthy adults. For TCRbeta chain sequencing, PBMC samples from trial participants were taken at day 0 and at day 28 after the second dose. The CDR3 regions of human TCRbeta chains were analyzed by immunosequencing. On the authors' methods: TCRs in the repertoires were compared against a reference library of SARS-CoV-2-specific TCRs that had been generated with the MIRA antigen-specificity platform. Breadth was defined as the fraction of unique TCRs that were SARS-CoV-2-associated, and depth was defined as the fraction of total T cells that were SARS-CoV-2-associated. Each spike-specific TCR was assigned to its reactive spike region and to a CD4 or CD8 class using the MIRA data. Log10-transformed breadth and depth values were compared by one-way ANOVA with Sidak's multiple comparisons tests. In TCRdb, the immuneACCESS table is reduced to in-frame sequences with V and J assigned. These tables do not hold every clone; where another copy was compared, an unresolved V gene accounts for under half, and the others remain unexplained. The DNA was the basis for D and trimming; V, J and clone size are from that table. Within this sample are fewer than 180,000 clones, with about 93% of them counted one time only. Less than 3.5% of the sample goes to the ten largest clones.

Summary of the overall study and its limitations: Because no day 14 peak-response samples were available, repertoires were characterized only after the peak T cell response. Participants were mostly white British and included more females than males, and it was suggested by the authors that clonal diversity may have been underestimated. Reportedly, almost half of the unique spike-specific TCRs recognized epitopes lying outside the regions that are mutated in the B.1.351 and B.1.1.7 variants. Only six AZD1222 recipients were SARS-CoV-2 seropositive at baseline, limiting conclusions about previously exposed vaccinees. After two AZD1222 doses, spike-specific TCR breadth and depth were significantly higher than at day 0 and than in MenACWY recipients. In the small 56-69-year group, the increase in depth fell short of significance, most likely because of low power. Vaccine-associated CD4 TCRs spanned the whole spike protein, with dominant responses in regions 160-218 and 743-854.

The germline ends are 9 bases apart after V is trimmed by 5 bases and J by 4 bases. The germline V gene encodes CDR1 LNHDA and CDR2 SQIVND (reference sequence). Including the terminal cysteine and phenylalanine, the CDR3 comprises 13 residues. The entry retains the CDR3 DNA only, 39 bases that are in frame from base 1. This TCR was recovered from an adult who received the AZD1222 COVID-19 vaccine. The rearranged segments are TRBV19 and TRBJ2-1, with no confidently assigned D gene. This sample comprised peripheral blood, obtained 28 days after the second AZD1222 dose. Read as DNA, the sequence is TGTGCCAGTAGTGCTCTGGGGTACAATGAGCAGTTCTTC. It specifies CASSALGYNEQFF.